A selection of T cell receptor beta chains follows, all from one sample in a study of OX40 agonist ivuxolimab in advanced cancers. Sequencing was performed with immunoSEQ multiplex PCR; in TCRdb, only in-frame clones are kept and a portion is missing. The sample includes about 64,000 clones, roughly 80% of them seen just once. The sequences come from CD4+ or CD8+ T cells sorted from blood, collected in a trial of the OX40 agonist ivuxolimab. All receptors derive from an adult with an advanced solid tumor such as melanoma, head and neck, liver or kidney cancer. Both conserved end residues are part of each CDR3. Each record gives: clone size, D gene, V gene, J gene, CDR3 protein, CDR3 DNA. A D gene is named only where the DNA matches it firmly. Only part of the rows carry a size: once, few, many, or a class if the clone is expanded.

>few|.|TRBV6-1|TRBJ1-3
CASSEAGRVGNTIYF
TGTGCCAGCAGTGAAGCGGGCAGGGTTGGAAACACCATATATTTT
>.|.|TRBV6-6|TRBJ2-2
CASSRLGANTGELFF
TGTGCCAGCAGTCGACTGGGCGCGAACACCGGGGAGCTGTTTTTT
>.|.|TRBV7-9|TRBJ1-5
CASSASGNQPQHF
TGTGCCAGCAGCGCCAGTGGCAATCAGCCCCAGCATTTT
>.|TRBD2|TRBV5-1|TRBJ2-7
CASSSSGRSSYEQYF
TGCGCCAGCAGCAGTAGCGGGAGGAGCTCCTACGAGCAGTACTTC
>.|.|TRBV5-1|TRBJ1-1
CASSLIVGGPRNTEAFF
TGCGCCAGCAGCTTGATCGTAGGAGGGCCCCGGAACACTGAAGCTTTCTTT
>once|TRBD2|TRBV10-3|TRBJ2-1
CAISGASGSGNEQFF
TGTGCCATCAGTGGAGCTAGCGGGAGTGGGAATGAGCAGTTCTTC
>.|TRBD1|TRBV19|TRBJ1-1
CASSARDRGATEAFF
TGTGCCAGTAGTGCCCGGGACAGGGGTGCCACTGAAGCTTTCTTT
>.|.|TRBV19|TRBJ2-3
CASRHPSNTDTQYF
TGTGCCAGCCGACATCCGAGTAACACAGATACGCAGTATTTT
>.|.|TRBV7-9|TRBJ1-2
CASSLAGIAGHYGYTF
TGTGCCAGCAGCTTAGCGGGAATAGCAGGCCACTATGGCTACACCTTC
>.|.|TRBV9|TRBJ2-5
CASSVVPDQETQYF
TGTGCCAGCAGCGTAGTCCCGGATCAAGAGACCCAGTACTTC
>.|.|TRBV9|TRBJ2-1
CASSVDGTSYNEQFF
TGTGCCAGCAGCGTTGACGGTACGTCCTACAATGAGCAGTTCTTC
>.|TRBD1|TRBV7-2|TRBJ1-1
CASSLITGGDTEAFF
TGTGCCAGCAGCTTGATTACAGGGGGCGACACTGAAGCTTTCTTT
>.|TRBD1|TRBV19|TRBJ1-5
CASSAQGQGATQPQHF
TGTGCCAGTAGTGCCCAAGGACAGGGGGCTACTCAGCCCCAGCATTTT
>.|TRBD2|TRBV7-6|TRBJ2-1
CASSLANRGGNYNEQFF
TGTGCCAGCAGCTTAGCGAACCGGGGGGGGAACTACAATGAGCAGTTCTTC
>few|.|TRBV7-9|TRBJ1-6
CATSGPMGSPLHF
TGTGCCACTTCAGGGCCTATGGGTTCACCCCTCCACTTT
>.|.|TRBV6-1|TRBJ2-4
CASNSGDPKNIQYF
TGTGCCAGCAACTCGGGGGACCCTAAAAACATTCAGTACTTC
>.|.|TRBV6-5|TRBJ2-7
CASSSPQAGLTYEQYF
TGTGCCAGCAGTTCCCCCCAGGCCGGGCTAACCTACGAGCAGTACTTC
>once|.|TRBV15|TRBJ2-2
CATGRDLGTGELFF
TGTGCCACCGGCAGAGATTTGGGCACCGGGGAGCTGTTTTTT
>.|.|TRBV19|TRBJ2-3
CATRRGSTDTQYF
TGTGCCACTCGGCGAGGAAGCACAGATACGCAGTATTTT
>.|.|TRBV5-1|TRBJ2-3
CASSLVANGADTQYF
TGCGCCAGCAGCTTGGTGGCTAATGGGGCAGATACGCAGTATTTT
>few|.|TRBV19|TRBJ1-6
CASSRDRANSPLHF
TGTGCCAGTAGTCGGGACCGGGCTAATTCACCCCTCCACTTT
>once|TRBD2|TRBV7-3|TRBJ2-3
CASSPGLAGRGTDTQYF
TGTGCCAGCAGCCCGGGACTAGCGGGGAGGGGCACAGATACGCAGTATTTT
>.|.|TRBV5-1|TRBJ2-7
CASSLGSGFSYEQYF
TGCGCCAGCAGCTTGGGCAGCGGATTCTCCTACGAGCAGTACTTC
>.|.|TRBV12-5|TRBJ1-5
CASGPRETYSNQPQHF
TGTGCTAGTGGTCCTCGGGAGACTTATAGCAATCAGCCCCAGCATTTT
>.|.|TRBV7-9|TRBJ2-1
CASNKDSSYNEQFF
TGTGCCAGCAACAAGGATAGCTCCTACAATGAGCAGTTCTTC
>.|.|TRBV7-3|TRBJ2-2
CASSLAGVNTGELFF
TGTGCCAGCAGCTTAGCAGGGGTGAACACCGGGGAGCTGTTTTTT
>.|.|TRBV4-2|TRBJ1-1
CASSQVGGGEAFF
TGTGCCAGCAGCCAAGTGGGGGGGGGAGAAGCTTTCTTT
>.|.|TRBV7-3|TRBJ2-1
CASSQWGETTYNEQFF
TGTGCCAGCAGCCAATGGGGAGAGACAACCTACAATGAGCAGTTCTTC
>.|.|TRBV5-6|TRBJ2-1
CASSHPRSYNEQFF
TGTGCCAGCAGCCACCCCAGGTCCTACAATGAGCAGTTCTTC
>.|TRBD1|TRBV9|TRBJ2-1
CASSVGFRGSSYNEQFF
TGTGCCAGCAGCGTAGGTTTCAGGGGGAGCTCCTACAATGAGCAGTTCTTC
>.|TRBD1|TRBV10-3|TRBJ2-7
CAIRGQGPSYEQYF
TGTGCCATCAGGGGACAGGGTCCGTCCTACGAGCAGTACTTC
>.|TRBD2|TRBV27|TRBJ2-7
CASSPGLGGTYEQYF
TGTGCCAGCAGCCCCGGACTAGGCGGAACTTACGAGCAGTACTTC
>.|.|TRBV29-1|TRBJ1-2
CSVAAGRTYGYTF
TGCAGCGTCGCCGCTGGACGGACCTATGGCTACACCTTC
>.|.|TRBV27|TRBJ2-1
CASSPRVATYNEQFF
TGTGCCAGCAGTCCCCGGGTAGCGACCTACAATGAGCAGTTCTTC
>.|.|TRBV28|TRBJ2-5
CASAVGKETQYF
TGTGCCAGCGCCGTTGGGAAAGAGACCCAGTACTTC
>once|.|TRBV2|TRBJ1-5
CASSELFPTLSNQPQHF
TGTGCCAGCAGTGAACTTTTCCCGACGCTCAGCAATCAGCCCCAGCATTTT
>.|.|TRBV30|TRBJ1-3
CAWRGPSRAIYF
TGTGCCTGGAGAGGGCCGTCAAGGGCCATATATTTT
>.|.|TRBV19|TRBJ1-2
CASTTAGGGHRYGYTF
TGTGCCAGCACTACGGCTGGTGGGGGGCATCGATATGGCTACACCTTC
>.|.|TRBV7-9|TRBJ2-1
CASSPDAGYNEQFF
TGTGCCAGCAGCCCCGACGCCGGCTACAATGAGCAGTTCTTC
>.|.|TRBV27|TRBJ2-7
CASSLSTRLSYEQYF
TGTGCCAGCAGTTTATCGACACGCCTCTCCTACGAGCAGTACTTC
>.|.|TRBV7-6|TRBJ2-5
CASSSRRGDETQYF
TGTGCCAGCAGCTCGCGGCGGGGAGACGAGACCCAGTACTTC
>once|TRBD1|TRBV18|TRBJ2-3
CASSPGTGGIDTQYF
TGTGCCAGCTCGCCTGGGACAGGTGGGATAGATACGCAGTATTTT
>.|TRBD1|TRBV7-2|TRBJ1-2
CASSPPPRDRPFF
TGTGCCAGCAGCCCTCCTCCCCGGGACAGGCCTTTCTTC
>.|TRBD2|TRBV5-1|TRBJ2-5
CASRPTSGQETQYF
TGCGCCAGCAGACCTACTAGCGGCCAAGAGACCCAGTACTTC
>.|TRBD2|TRBV5-4|TRBJ2-7
CASSPVGLASEQYF
TGTGCCAGCAGCCCGGTGGGACTAGCGAGTGAGCAGTACTTC
>.|TRBD2|TRBV18|TRBJ2-1
CASSPDREDSFF
TGTGCCAGCTCCCCGGACCGGGAGGATTCGTTCTTC
>.|.|TRBV11-2|TRBJ2-1
CATQGGGAANEQFF
TGTGCCACCCAAGGAGGTGGGGCCGCCAATGAGCAGTTCTTC
>few|.|TRBV27|TRBJ2-5
CASSMRLGETQYF
TGTGCCAGCAGTATGCGACTAGGGGAGACCCAGTACTTC
>.|.|TRBV6-5|TRBJ1-6
CASSYSRPGLSPLHF
TGTGCCAGCAGTTACTCGAGGCCGGGACTTTCACCCCTCCACTTT
>.|TRBD1|TRBV4-1|TRBJ1-2
CASSNRTGSGYTF
TGCGCCAGCAGCAACAGGACAGGGTCTGGCTACACCTTC
>.|.|TRBV27|TRBJ1-5
CASSLRVNQPQHF
TGTGCCAGCAGTTTGAGGGTCAATCAGCCCCAGCATTTT
>once|.|TRBV6-1|TRBJ2-1
CASSELQGSPGNEQFF
TGTGCCAGCAGTGAACTGCAGGGGAGTCCCGGCAATGAGCAGTTCTTC
>.|TRBD2|TRBV9|TRBJ2-4
CASSPGGAGGIKNIQYF
TGTGCCAGCTCCCCAGGAGGAGCGGGAGGCATCAAAAACATTCAGTACTTC